The TCR beta chain described here comes from a study of beta chain features in type 1 diabetes (dated by TCRdb to 2017 to 2018). In the study overall: Mean age, gender distribution, total cell number and subset yield were not different between patients and healthy donors. A total of 85 million to 140 million sorted cells were examined across all samples, and a strong correlation was observed between cell number per subset and RNA yield. In the study, recently diagnosed type 1 diabetes patients and matched healthy donors were compared on the TCRB repertoires of their sorted circulating CD4+ T cell subsets. Regulatory and stem cell-like memory subsets were isolated from only 8 patients and about eight healthy donors, whereas naive and central memory subsets came from all 28 donors. Results the study describes overall, beyond this receptor: Because cDNA was sequenced instead of genomic DNA, activated cells with high expression could be over-represented, although the groups did not differ in activation or CD3 levels. Naive, central memory and regulatory TCRB repertoires appeared to be more alike among patients than among healthy donors. Only small numbers of individuals were included in the HLA sub-analyses, which left unresolved whether HLA type had any influence on TCRB rearrangement. Patients with type 1 diabetes made fewer insertions and deleted more nucleotides at VDJ recombination sites, implying thymic rearrangement abnormalities. A moderate but significant shortening of TCRB CDR3 length was observed in type 1 diabetes patients in all four CD4+ subsets. PCR might favor shorter templates, but patient and control samples were amplified and corrected together, so any skew would affect both groups equally.

The entire amount of isolated RNA was reverse transcribed using the High Capacity cDNA Reverse Transcription Kit, so the sequenced TCRB transcripts were expressed ones. Deep immunoSEQ sequencing was performed on naive, central memory and regulatory T cell samples, with an average of roughly 3.6 million total reads per sample. After sorted cells were lysed in RLT buffer, RNA was extracted with DNase-treated RNeasy Micro or Mini kits, with the choice depending on cell number. Each cell subset was processed on its own to prevent cross-contamination, while patient and healthy donor samples were processed together. Using the immunoSEQ multiplex PCR, TCRB sequences were amplified from cDNA into 87-bp fragments spanning the CDR3 region. Sequencing of the amplicons was performed on the Illumina HiSeq platform. On the study's bioinformatics: PCR bias was corrected computationally using synthetic template baselines, and reads within Hamming distance 2 were collapsed, with unmergeable singletons discarded. Reads were aligned against IMGT so that V, D and J genes, CDR3 length and insertions or deletions at six rearrangement sites could be assigned. Within each subset, clonotype counts were normalized to the number of sorted cells before true diversity and Gini coefficients were calculated with the tcR R package. The overlap coefficient, calculated on TCRB nucleotide sequences, was used to quantify repertoire sharing. The clones in this table, taken by TCRdb from immuneACCESS, are in-frame only. Not every clone is retained; where verified, under half of the shortfall comes from an unresolved V gene, and the cause of the rest is unknown. Clone size and V and J calls were adopted from that table, with D and trimming inferred from the DNA. For this sample the table gives 300,000 to 400,000 clones, of which around 9% were detected only once. Jointly, the top ten make up 0.95% to 1.1% of the sample.

A single peripheral blood draw of around 0.11 L on average was collected from each donor into heparinised tubes. Naive, central memory, regulatory and stem cell-like memory CD4+ T cells were sorted on a BD FACSAria II using a panel including CD45RO, CCR7, CD25, CD127, CD95 and CD27. A purity above 95% was achieved for all sorted populations. PBMCs were isolated right away by Lymphoprep density gradient centrifugation and were stained directly, without culture. Samples were stained and sorted in pairs, with one healthy donor and one patient per experiment, so that batch effects were minimized. Trimming costs V 1 base and J 3 bases, and their ends lie 13 bases apart. The CDR3 sequence holds 15 residues, the cysteine and phenylalanine included. The entry retains the CDR3 DNA only, 45 bases that are in frame from base 1. CDR1 and CDR2 (SGHDT, YYEEEE) derive from the germline V gene. Notes on this clone: Its antigen is currently not known. No base quality values were provided; no much bigger clone lies one nucleotide off.

The clonotype originates from a young man with type 1 diabetes. Sequencing used central memory CD4+ T cells from blood. The rearrangement combines TRBV5-6 with TRBJ1-1; TRBD1 is perhaps the D gene, given 5 matching bases. The DNA is as follows: TGTGCCAGCAGCTTGCCAGGGCAAGGAGACACTGAAGCTTTCTTT. Its translation reads: CASSLPGQGDTEAFF.